What follows are 29 T cell receptor beta chains derived from one specimen sequenced in a study of blood T cells in healthy people across ages. The use of a sample-barcoded 5' primer and a J-beta primer mix characterized a second PCR of roughly 7 to 12 cycles. Each CDR3 protein gets one entry after TCRdb re-called the 5' RACE reads with MiXCR. The table includes approximately 490,000 distinct CDR3 sequences, around 24% detected once. This same sample was also part of a study on T cells of mothers and their children.

Sequencing was done on a sample of blood. All receptors come from a boy aged 5-17 years in good health.

In its sample, this clonotype was seen many times. The genes are TRBV6-2 or TRBV6-3 and TRBJ1-2, with TRBD1 matching over 8 bases. This CDR3 region has 12 residues. V lost 7 bases to trimming and J lost 4 bases; unmatched junction nucleotides: 2. CDR1 MNHEY and CDR2 SVGEGT come from the germline V gene. In DNA form, the CDR3 reads TGTGCCAGCAACCAGGGGGCCTATGGCTACACCTTC. This sequence encodes CASNQGAYGYTF.

This clonotype has just a few counts. The chain has TRBV7-9 and TRBJ2-5; 11 bases fit TRBD2. Trimming cost V 5 bases and J 5 bases; bases outside gene matches: 7. The CDR3 loop spans 15 amino acids. CDR1 and CDR2 from the germline V gene are SEHNR and FQNEAQ (reference sequence). Here the CDR3 DNA reads TGTGCCAGCAGCAATAGCGGGAGGGCCGGGGAGACCCAGTACTTC. Protein: CASSNSGRAGETQYF.

This clonotype was counted only a few times. The CDR3 reads CASSADSEETQYF. DNA of the CDR3: TGTGCCAGCAGCGCGGACTCCGAAGAGACCCAGTACTTC. The rearrangement joins TRBV11-1 to TRBJ2-5, with TRBD2 as a possible D gene (5 bases). The CDR3 has 13 amino acids. The germline gives CDR1 SGHAT, CDR2 FQDESV (reference sequence). V was trimmed by 5 bases and J by 3 bases, leaving 10 bases between them.

A remark on this clonotype: At one end the junction does not follow the germline gene, possibly because of a read error. The chain uses TRBV27 and TRBJ1-2; D not certain. Germline loops: CDR1 MNHEY, CDR2 SMNVEV (reference sequence). CDR3 size: 13 residues. The CDR3 sequence: CASRYGRSYGYTF. The CDR3 DNA reads as TGTGCCAGCAGATATGGACGGTCCTATGGCTATACCTTC.

This sequence joins TRBV15 and TRBJ2-2; D gene ambiguous. CDR3 size: 16 residues. V was cut by 0 bases and J by 1 base, with 9 bases left in between. CDR1 and CDR2 (germline): LNHNV, YYDKDF (reference sequence). In DNA form, the CDR3 reads TGTGCCACCAGCAGAGATGCGGCAGGGAACACCGGGGAGCTGTTTTTT. Its translation is CATSRDAAGNTGELFF.

This sequence joins TRBV12-3 or TRBV12-4 and TRBJ2-2; the D gene is possibly TRBD1 (5 bases). V lost 3 bases to trimming and J lost 3 bases, with 17 bases between them. The CDR3 runs to 17 residues. The DNA for the CDR3 is TGTGCCAGCAGTTTTCATTTAGTTACAGGTGACACCGGGGAGCTGTTTTTT. It specifies CASSFHLVTGDTGELFF.

This clonotype showed up just once. The chain has TRBV4-1 and TRBJ2-3; a weak D match, TRBD2 (5 bases). This CDR3 spans 15 amino acids. Trimming cost V 0 bases and J 5 bases, with 12 bases left between them. From germline, CDR1 is MGHRA and CDR2 YSYEKL. The chain's CDR3 is CASSQERPGIDTQYF. The CDR3 bases are TGCGCCAGCAGCCAAGAGAGGCCCGGGATAGATACGCAGTATTTT.

The table lists this clonotype with a few counts. The chain has TRBV7-2 and TRBJ2-7; no clear D. With 5 bases removed from V and 2 bases from J, the gap between germline ends came to 13 bases. Per the germline V gene, CDR1 is SGHTA and CDR2 is FQGNSA. The CDR3 runs 14 residues. Written as DNA, the CDR3 is TGTGCCAGCAGCCGACGGGTGGCTCCCTACGAGCAGTACTTC. This sequence encodes CASSRRVAPYEQYF.

A few counts support this clonotype. The chain uses TRBV20-1 and TRBJ2-1; possible D gene TRBD2, 5 bases. Germline CDR1 and CDR2: DFQATT and SNEGSKA (reference sequence). The CDR3 contains 17 residues. V was pared by 7 bases and J by 6 bases, with 28 bases between. The CDR3: CSDRYLSAPPRGNEQFF. Written as DNA, the CDR3 is TGCAGTGACCGATACCTTAGCGCTCCACCCCGAGGCAATGAGCAGTTCTTC.

The chain employs TRBV20-1 and TRBJ2-5, with 12 bases matching TRBD2. Judging by the DNA end, TRBJ2-1 fits better; the J call may be wrong. Germline V CDR1 and CDR2: DFQATT, SNEGSKA (reference sequence). The CDR3 is 13 amino acids. The CDR3 DNA sequence: TGCAGTGCCTCTAGCGGGGGGGCTGGTGAGCAGTTCTTC. Translating gives CSASSGGAGEQFF.

Turning to this clonotype: It is likely a read error, because the conserved phenylalanine at the end of the CDR3 is missing. The V gene is TRBV7-9, the J gene TRBJ2-1; 9 positions match TRBD2. The CDR3 is 16 amino acids. The germline gives CDR1 SEHNR, CDR2 FQNEAQ (reference sequence). Trimming at V came to 4 bases and at J to 7 bases, leaving 11 bases not matched to a gene. CDR3 sequence (DNA): TGTGCCAGCAGCTCGGAGACTGGCGGGGGGGCGAATGAGCAGTTCCTC. Its protein product is CASSSETGGGANEQFL.

The chain combines TRBV7-2 with TRBJ1-2, with D maybe TRBD1 (5 bases). V was trimmed by 5 bases and J by 8 bases, leaving 18 bases between them. Germline-derived CDR1 and CDR2 are SGHTA and FQGNSA. The CDR3 consists of 14 residues. CDR3 residues: CASSKREQGNGYTF. The CDR3 DNA reads TGTGCCAGCAGCAAGCGGGAGCAGGGTAACGGCTACACCTTC. Full variable domain (missing parts from reference TRBV7-2 and TRBJ1-2): GAGVSQSPSNKVTEKGKDVELRCDPISGHTALYWYRQSLGQGLEFLIYFQGNSAPDKSGLPSDRFSAERTGGSVSTLTIQRTQQEDSAVYLCASSKREQGNGYTFGSGTRLTVV.

This clonotype was detected only a few times. The V and J genes are TRBV6-2 or TRBV6-3 and TRBJ2-7; 7 bases fit TRBD2. V dropped 7 bases and J dropped 3; count of bases not matched to a gene: 6. Germline V gene lookup returns CDR1 MNHEY and CDR2 SVGEGT. This CDR3 comprises 13 residues. The CDR3 here is CASTDRDYYEQYF. The CDR3 DNA reads TGTGCCAGCACCGACCGGGACTACTACGAGCAGTACTTC.

This clonotype was recorded a few times. CDR3 sequence (DNA): TGCAGTGCTAGACCCGGGCAGGGGACGGTTTCACCCCTCCACTTT. Its protein is CSARPGQGTVSPLHF. The chain is built from TRBV20-1 and TRBJ1-6, with D maybe TRBD1 (6 bases). The CDR3 is 15 residues long. The ends were cut back, 2 bases at V and 9 bases at J, with 17 bases in the middle. In germline, CDR1 is DFQATT, CDR2 SNEGSKA (reference sequence).

The chain links TRBV7-2 to TRBJ2-1, with D unresolved. CDR1 and CDR2 from the germline V gene are SGHTA and FQGNSA. V was cut by 1 base and J by 15 bases, with 16 bases left in between. The CDR3 spans 13 residues. The CDR3 protein is CASSLVPQQSRFF. DNA of the CDR3: TGTGCCAGCAGCTTAGTTCCCCAGCAAAGCAGGTTCTTC.

The rearrangement joins TRBV12-3 or TRBV12-4 to TRBJ2-5; possibly TRBD2 for D (6 bases). Trimming left V 7 bases short and J 2 bases short, with 14 bases between. This CDR3 is 14 amino acids long. DNA for the CDR3: TGTGCCAGCAAGGAGGGGCCCACGCAAGAGACCCAGTACTTC. Encoded protein: CASKEGPTQETQYF.

This clonotype was observed at least ten times. The chain combines TRBV24-1 with TRBJ2-4, with 7 nucleotides matching TRBD2. V trimming: 4 bases; J trimming: 3 bases; junction bases outside the gene matches: 5. The CDR3 contains 15 residues. CDR1 and CDR2 from the germline V gene are KGHDR and SFDVKD. In DNA, the CDR3 is TGTGCCACCAGTGAGAAGCGGGGATACAAAAACATTCAGTACTTC. Protein: CATSEKRGYKNIQYF.

Ten or more counts support this clonotype. This chain uses TRBV28 with TRBJ2-7, with D hard to call. Trimming left V 4 bases short and J 1 base short, with 11 bases between. Germline loops: CDR1 MDHEN, CDR2 SYDVKM. The CDR3 contains 14 residues. The CDR3 region has the DNA TGTGCCAGCAGTTCACCGGGCCTGTCCTACGAGCAGTACTTC. Translating it yields CASSSPGLSYEQYF.

The rearrangement uses TRBV5-6 and TRBJ2-5, with 8 bases matching TRBD1. The end of the DNA aligns better with TRBJ2-7, so the J call may be wrong. Germline V CDR1 and CDR2: SGHDT, YYEEEE. The CDR3 covers 13 residues. The CDR3 nucleotides read TGTGCCAGCCGTCCGACAGGGGTATCCGAGCAGTACTTC. This gives the protein CASRPTGVSEQYF.

This clonotype was found many times. The V gene is TRBV7-9, the J gene TRBJ2-7; 9 bases map to TRBD1. V was clipped by 4 bases and J by 2 bases; unmatched bases: 9. This CDR3 contains 16 residues. Germline-derived CDR1 and CDR2 are SEHNR and FQNEAQ (reference sequence). Here the CDR3 DNA reads TGTGCCAGCAGCTCCAAGGGGTGGGACAGGGCCTACGAGCAGTACTTC. Translating it yields CASSSKGWDRAYEQYF.

The J gene is TRBJ1-2, the V gene TRBV7-9, with TRBD1 matching 7 bases. CDR3 length equals 15 residues. Germline lookup yields CDR1 SEHNR and CDR2 FQNEAQ (reference sequence). After removal of 1 base from V and 0 bases from J, the junction contained 2 bases not matched to a gene. CDR3: CASSLGGGTNYGYTF. The CDR3, as DNA: TGTGCCAGCAGCTTAGGAGGGGGCACTAACTATGGCTACACCTTC.

The chain combines TRBV7-2 with TRBJ2-1; TRBD2 is a possible D gene (6 bases). The CDR3 is made up of 17 amino acids. CDR1 and CDR2 (germline): SGHTA, FQGNSA. V lost 5 bases, J lost 3 bases, and 20 bases lay in between. DNA of the CDR3: TGTGCCAGCAGCCCTGCGGGGTCCTCAAACTACTACAATGAGCAGTTCTTC. Translated, it gives CASSPAGSSNYYNEQFF.

The J gene is TRBJ2-5, the V gene TRBV27; D may be TRBD1 (6 bases). The closer fit of TRBJ2-1 to the DNA end suggests the J call may be wrong. The CDR3 contains 15 residues. From germline, CDR1 is MNHEY and CDR2 SMNVEV (reference sequence). CDR3 in amino acids: CASAGARGKSNEQFF. In nucleotides, the CDR3 is TGTGCCAGTGCGGGTGCGAGGGGGAAGAGCAATGAGCAGTTCTTC.

This clonotype appeared a few times. This rearrangement joins TRBV9 to TRBJ2-3; TRBD2 agrees at 9 bases. The germline V gene encodes CDR1 SGDLS and CDR2 YYNGEE. Germline trimming cut 0 bases from V and 5 bases from J; bases unmatched to any gene: 4. The CDR3 contains 15 residues. Here the CDR3 DNA reads TGTGCCAGCAGCGTAGCAGCGGGAGGAGTAGATACGCAGTATTTT. Amino acid sequence: CASSVAAGGVDTQYF.

This chain links TRBV4-3 with TRBJ2-4; the D is unclear. This CDR3 contains 13 residues. Germline CDR1 LGHNA, CDR2 YSLEER. V was trimmed by 1 base and J by 8 bases, leaving 9 bases between them. Here the CDR3 reads CASSQVTGHIQYF. The CDR3 DNA is TGCGCCAGCAGCCAAGTAACGGGTCACATTCAGTACTTC.

This clonotype turned up a few times. The J gene is TRBJ2-7, the V gene TRBV29-1; 12 positions agree with TRBD2. There are 14 residues in the CDR3. Germline-derived CDR1 and CDR2 are SQVTM and ANQGSEA. V shed 3 bases and J 2 bases; nucleotides not matched to a gene: 2. In nucleotides, the CDR3 is TGCAGCGTTGAGACTAGCGGGAGCGCCTACGAGCAGTACTTC. Protein product: CSVETSGSAYEQYF.

This clonotype has just a few counts. The V and J genes are TRBV27 and TRBJ2-5; D gene uncertain. The germline V and J ends were trimmed by 0 bases and 2 bases, with 10 bases remaining between them. Germline-derived CDR1 and CDR2 are MNHEY and SMNVEV (reference sequence). The CDR3 spans 15 residues. In DNA, the CDR3 is TGTGCCAGCAGTTTATCGTGGCTGATTCAAGAGACCCAGTACTTC. Protein sequence: CASSLSWLIQETQYF.

V gene TRBV24-1 combines with J gene TRBJ2-5, with 11 bases lining up with TRBD1. In germline, CDR1 is KGHDR, CDR2 SFDVKD. CDR3 length: 18 residues. With 4 bases clipped from V and 2 bases from J, the junction kept 11 bases outside the gene matches. The CDR3 nucleotides read TGTGCCACCAGTGAGGGGACAGGGGGAACTAAGCCTCAAGAGACCCAGTACTTC. Its protein product is CATSEGTGGTKPQETQYF.

This rearrangement joins TRBV7-9 to TRBJ2-4; perhaps TRBD1 as D (5 bases). V was pared by 2 bases and J by 14 bases, with 22 bases between. The CDR3 runs to 15 residues. Germline-derived CDR1 and CDR2 are SEHNR and FQNEAQ (reference sequence). The DNA for the CDR3 is TGTGCCAGCAGCTTAACGGAGATGGGCCCACGGACAAAGTACTTC. Its protein product is CASSLTEMGPRTKYF.